The clone carrying this T cell receptor beta chain was recorded many times. The antigen remains undetermined. Each CDR3 protein gets one entry after TCRdb re-called the reads with MiXCR. The repertoire holds hundreds of thousands of distinct CDR3 sequences, with approximately 7% as singletons. This specimen comes from a study of T cell repertoires in cytomegalovirus infection. About the research overall: Carrying CMV and the relevant HLA type showed in public TCR beta signatures. General study results and limits: HLA-C-restricted CMV-specific TCR beta clonotypes prevailed in the ex vivo response. Cumulative frequency (of public TCR beta family members) identified carriers of CMV plus the relevant HLA.

The germline V gene has CDR1 SGHTA and CDR2 FQGNSA. Losses at the gene ends were 11 bases for V and 0 bases for J; bases not matched to a gene: 7. There are 15 residues in the CDR3. The V and J genes are TRBV7-2 and TRBJ1-3; 10 bases match TRBD1. Sequencing used PBMCs. This clonotype was obtained from a human donor in good health (CMV status not recorded). Some clones in this sample may be carry-over from other donors' samples. CDR3 sequence: CASKGTGVSGNTIYF. CDR3 bases: TGTGCCTCCAAGGGGACAGGGGTCTCTGGAAACACCATATATTTT.